Shown below are 21 T cell receptor beta chains from a single sample sequenced in a study of Ad26.COV2.S vaccination and SARS-CoV-2 variants. The repertoire was sequenced with immunoSEQ multiplex PCR; TCRdb's copy has only in-frame clones and lacks some. The profile shows a few hundred thousand clones, 80% to 95% of them singletons. Treatment of the sample: around 19 received Ad26.COV2.S at low or high dose, single or two shots; roughly five received placebo; per-sample allocation not given. Samples came from day 63 after the first vaccine or placebo injection. The source was peripheral blood, collected in a trial of Ad26.COV2.S vaccine versus placebo. The origin of the receptors is a person between 18 and 65 years old who received the Ad26.COV2.S COVID-19 vaccine or a placebo.

This chain uses TRBV10-2 with TRBJ2-4; 7 bases are shared with TRBD1. V lost 3 bases to trimming and J lost 7 bases; unmatched junction nucleotides: 0. This CDR3 comprises 12 residues. CDR1 is WSHSY, CDR2 SAAADI, per germline. The CDR3 is CASSEQGNIQYF. The CDR3 DNA reads TGCGCCAGCAGTGAACAGGGGAACATTCAGTACTTC.

The V gene is TRBV5-1, the J gene TRBJ1-5, with a tentative D call TRBD1 (5 bases). The germline V gene encodes CDR1 SGHRS and CDR2 YFSETQ. V gave up 4 bases and J gave up 2 bases, with 10 bases separating them. The CDR3 has 14 residues. Here the CDR3 DNA reads TGCGCCAGCAGCGTGGACACCGGCAATCAGCCCCAGCATTTT. Translated: CASSVDTGNQPQHF. The entire variable domain, with the rest obtained from reference TRBV5-1 and TRBJ1-5, is as follows: KAGVTQTPRYLIKTRGQQVTLSCSPISGHRSVSWYQQTPGQGLQFLFEYFSETQRNKGNFPGRFSGRQFSNSRSEMNVSTLELGDSALYLCASSVDTGNQPQHFGDGTRLSIL.

This clone has just one count. The chain's CDR3 is CASSRNSRGTNEKLFF. CDR3 sequence (DNA): TGTGCCAGCAGCCGAAACTCCAGGGGAACTAATGAAAAACTGTTTTTT. The chain carries TRBV5-4 and TRBJ1-4; D possibly corresponds to TRBD1 (6 bases). Per germline, CDR1 SGHNT and CDR2 YYREEE (reference sequence). Between the trimmed V and J ends, which lost 4 bases and 1 base, there was a span of 14 bases. The CDR3 covers 16 residues.

This chain joins TRBV25-1 and TRBJ1-1, with D unresolved. From germline, CDR1 is MGHDK and CDR2 SYGVNS. The CDR3 runs to 14 residues. V was trimmed by 2 bases and J by 1 base, leaving 8 bases between them. As DNA, the CDR3 is TGTGCCAGCAGTGAACTGGGAAAGAACACTGAAGCTTTCTTT. It codes for CASSELGKNTEAFF. Together with reference TRBV25-1 and TRBJ1-1, the CDR3 gives the full variable domain: EADIYQTPRYLVIGTGKKITLECSQTMGHDKMYWYQQDPGMELHLIHYSYGVNSTEKGDLSSESTVSRIRTEHFPLTLESARPSHTSQYLCASSELGKNTEAFFGQGTRLTVV.

The rearrangement uses TRBV15 and TRBJ1-5; TRBD1 agrees at 10 bases. In germline, CDR1 is LNHNV, CDR2 YYDKDF (reference sequence). The CDR3 is 15 amino acids. V lost 0 bases to trimming and J lost 5 bases; unmatched junction nucleotides: 1. The CDR3 here is CATSRDGTGDQPQHF. In DNA, the CDR3 is TGTGCCACCAGCAGAGATGGGACAGGGGATCAGCCCCAGCATTTT.

This clone was observed a handful of times. V is TRBV3-1 (or the pseudogene TRBV3-2) and J is TRBJ1-5, with a tentative D call TRBD1 (5 bases). Germline V gene data show CDR1 as LGHDT and CDR2 as YNNKEL (reference sequence). This CDR3 is built from 16 residues. Trimming took 1 base from V and 6 from J, leaving 16 bases between them. In nucleotides, the CDR3 is TGTGCCAGCAGCCAAGGGTTTGGCGGGGGAGGTCAGCCCCAGCATTTT. This encodes CASSQGFGGGGQPQHF.

This clone was counted once. The chain couples TRBV6-5 to TRBJ1-1; the D gene is possibly TRBD1 (5 bases). Germline lookup yields CDR1 MNHEY and CDR2 SVGAGI. This CDR3 is 16 amino acids long. The V end was cut by 0 bases, the J end by 1 base, with 12 bases between. The CDR3 here is CASSYSGLGGNTEAFF. CDR3 in DNA: TGTGCCAGCAGTTACTCGGGACTCGGGGGGAACACTGAAGCTTTCTTT.

The V and J genes are TRBV5-4 and TRBJ2-7; D is possibly TRBD1 (6 bases). This CDR3 comprises 15 residues. Between the trimmed V and J ends, which lost 0 bases and 5 bases, there was a span of 15 bases. Germline lookup yields CDR1 SGHNT and CDR2 YYREEE (reference sequence). The CDR3: CASSLGPNRVDEQYF. The CDR3 coding sequence is TGTGCCAGCAGCTTGGGTCCTAACAGGGTAGACGAGCAGTACTTC.

This chain uses TRBV29-1 with TRBJ2-1; D might be TRBD2 (7 bases). The V end lost 7 bases, the J end lost 1 base, and 14 bases lay between the germline ends. Germline V CDR1 and CDR2: SQVTM, ANQGSEA. The CDR3 is 14 residues long. The CDR3 bases are TGCAGCGCCGGGGGGCTGGGTTCCTACAATGAGCAGTTCTTC. As protein: CSAGGLGSYNEQFF.

The genes are TRBV10-3 and TRBJ1-1, with a possible D match to TRBD1 (5 bases). V dropped 3 bases and J dropped 2 bases, with 7 bases sitting between them. This CDR3 has 13 residues. Germline CDR1 reads ENHRY; CDR2 reads SYGVKD. For the CDR3, the DNA is TGTGCCATCAGTGACAGGGTAAACACTGAAGCTTTCTTT. This codes for CAISDRVNTEAFF.

V usage is TRBV2 and J usage is TRBJ1-5; 8 bases are a match to TRBD1. CDR1 is SNHLY, CDR2 FYNNEI, per germline. Losses at the gene ends were 6 bases for V and 1 base for J; bases not matched to a gene: 11. The CDR3 is 17 residues long. CDR3 protein: CASSRLLDRASNQPQHF. CDR3 DNA sequence: TGTGCCAGCAGCCGACTCTTGGACAGGGCAAGCAATCAGCCCCAGCATTTT.

The chain carries TRBV7-2 and TRBJ2-1; D gene ambiguous. The CDR3 extends over 12 amino acids. The V gene's germline CDR1 is SGHTA and CDR2 FQGNSA. V shed 3 bases and J shed 15 bases, with 15 bases lying between them. This CDR3 reads CASSFASPPLFF. The CDR3 DNA is TGTGCCAGCAGCTTTGCCTCCCCCCCTCTGTTCTTC. The entire variable domain, with the rest obtained from reference TRBV7-2 and TRBJ2-1, is as follows: GAGVSQSPSNKVTEKGKDVELRCDPISGHTALYWYRQSLGQGLEFLIYFQGNSAPDKSGLPSDRFSAERTGGSVSTLTIQRTQQEDSAVYLCASSFASPPLFFGPGTRLTVL.

The rearrangement joins TRBV6-5 to TRBJ2-2; 10 positions match TRBD2. The CDR3 contains 15 residues. From germline, CDR1 is MNHEY and CDR2 SVGAGI. V trimming: 7 bases; J trimming: 5 bases; junction bases outside the gene matches: 7. The CDR3 loop reads CASTLLAGVTGELFF. CDR3 nucleotide sequence: TGTGCCAGCACCCTTCTAGCGGGGGTTACCGGGGAGCTGTTTTTT.

In its sample, this clone was seen once. The V gene is TRBV9, the J gene TRBJ2-1, with 9 bases matching TRBD2. Germline CDR1 and CDR2: SGDLS and YYNGEE. V lost 4 bases and J lost 5; bases outside the gene matches: 13. The CDR3 is 17 residues long. Written as DNA, the CDR3 is TGTGCCAGCAGCACGAGGGAGCTAGCGGGGTCTGACAATGAGCAGTTCTTC. Its translation is CASSTRELAGSDNEQFF.

The V call is TRBV5-4, the J call TRBJ2-1; D remains unclear. V lost 1 base and J lost 6, with 8 bases in between. CDR3 size: 13 residues. CDR1 is SGHNT and CDR2 is YYREEE in the germline V gene (reference sequence). The CDR3 here is CASSLSAFNEQFF. The CDR3 DNA sequence: TGTGCCAGCAGCTTGTCCGCCTTCAATGAGCAGTTCTTC.

The chain is built from TRBV7-6 and TRBJ1-2; D is unresolved. In germline, CDR1 is SGHVS, CDR2 FNYEAQ. The ends were cut back, 1 base at V and 4 bases at J, with 13 bases in the middle. The CDR3 is 15 residues long. The CDR3 loop is CASSLGSQALYGYTF. The DNA for the CDR3 is TGTGCCAGCAGCTTAGGGAGTCAGGCCCTCTATGGCTACACCTTC.

The rearrangement uses TRBV7-2 and TRBJ1-6; D remains ambiguous. The V gene's germline CDR1 is SGHTA and CDR2 FQGNSA. This CDR3 spans 19 amino acids. V was trimmed by 2 bases and J by 1 base, leaving 18 bases between them. The CDR3 loop is CASSLIGGEGSSYNSPLHF. Here the CDR3 DNA reads TGTGCCAGCAGCTTAATCGGCGGTGAGGGTAGTTCCTATAATTCACCCCTCCACTTT.

This rearrangement joins TRBV7-8 to TRBJ2-1, with 9 bases matching TRBD2. This CDR3 spans 19 amino acids. Trimming cost V 0 bases and J 0 bases; bases outside gene matches: 9. Per the germline V gene, CDR1 is SGHVS and CDR2 is FQNEAQ. The CDR3 nucleotides are TGTGCCAGCAGCTTAGCCGCACTAGCGGGCCAGAGCTCCTACAATGAGCAGTTCTTC. It yields the protein CASSLAALAGQSSYNEQFF.

V usage is TRBV6-6 and J usage is TRBJ1-1, with 7 bases aligning to TRBD1. Germline V gene sequence: CDR1 MNHNY, CDR2 SVGAGI (reference sequence). The J segment lost 6 bases and the V segment lost 6 bases, leaving 10 bases of the junction unmatched. The CDR3 is 14 residues long. This CDR3 reads CASSLTGEVAEAFF. CDR3 bases: TGTGCCAGCAGCCTTACAGGGGAAGTGGCTGAAGCTTTCTTT.

The J gene is TRBJ2-1, the V gene TRBV5-6; D may be TRBD2 (5 bases). The CDR3 runs to 12 residues. Germline CDR1 reads SGHDT; CDR2 reads YYEEEE. Trimming took 1 base from V and 8 from J, leaving 7 bases between them. In nucleotides, the CDR3 is TGTGCCAGCAGCTTGACGGAGGATGAGCAGTTCTTC. Encoded protein: CASSLTEDEQFF.

This clone was seen once. The chain combines TRBV27 with TRBJ1-1, with 8 bases matching TRBD1. Trimming removed 0 bases from V and 10 bases from J; junction bases left unmatched: 4. In germline, CDR1 is MNHEY, CDR2 SMNVEV (reference sequence). The CDR3 length is 13 residues. The CDR3 reads CASSLSRQGRAFF. For the CDR3, the DNA is TGTGCCAGCAGTTTATCGCGACAGGGGCGAGCTTTCTTT.